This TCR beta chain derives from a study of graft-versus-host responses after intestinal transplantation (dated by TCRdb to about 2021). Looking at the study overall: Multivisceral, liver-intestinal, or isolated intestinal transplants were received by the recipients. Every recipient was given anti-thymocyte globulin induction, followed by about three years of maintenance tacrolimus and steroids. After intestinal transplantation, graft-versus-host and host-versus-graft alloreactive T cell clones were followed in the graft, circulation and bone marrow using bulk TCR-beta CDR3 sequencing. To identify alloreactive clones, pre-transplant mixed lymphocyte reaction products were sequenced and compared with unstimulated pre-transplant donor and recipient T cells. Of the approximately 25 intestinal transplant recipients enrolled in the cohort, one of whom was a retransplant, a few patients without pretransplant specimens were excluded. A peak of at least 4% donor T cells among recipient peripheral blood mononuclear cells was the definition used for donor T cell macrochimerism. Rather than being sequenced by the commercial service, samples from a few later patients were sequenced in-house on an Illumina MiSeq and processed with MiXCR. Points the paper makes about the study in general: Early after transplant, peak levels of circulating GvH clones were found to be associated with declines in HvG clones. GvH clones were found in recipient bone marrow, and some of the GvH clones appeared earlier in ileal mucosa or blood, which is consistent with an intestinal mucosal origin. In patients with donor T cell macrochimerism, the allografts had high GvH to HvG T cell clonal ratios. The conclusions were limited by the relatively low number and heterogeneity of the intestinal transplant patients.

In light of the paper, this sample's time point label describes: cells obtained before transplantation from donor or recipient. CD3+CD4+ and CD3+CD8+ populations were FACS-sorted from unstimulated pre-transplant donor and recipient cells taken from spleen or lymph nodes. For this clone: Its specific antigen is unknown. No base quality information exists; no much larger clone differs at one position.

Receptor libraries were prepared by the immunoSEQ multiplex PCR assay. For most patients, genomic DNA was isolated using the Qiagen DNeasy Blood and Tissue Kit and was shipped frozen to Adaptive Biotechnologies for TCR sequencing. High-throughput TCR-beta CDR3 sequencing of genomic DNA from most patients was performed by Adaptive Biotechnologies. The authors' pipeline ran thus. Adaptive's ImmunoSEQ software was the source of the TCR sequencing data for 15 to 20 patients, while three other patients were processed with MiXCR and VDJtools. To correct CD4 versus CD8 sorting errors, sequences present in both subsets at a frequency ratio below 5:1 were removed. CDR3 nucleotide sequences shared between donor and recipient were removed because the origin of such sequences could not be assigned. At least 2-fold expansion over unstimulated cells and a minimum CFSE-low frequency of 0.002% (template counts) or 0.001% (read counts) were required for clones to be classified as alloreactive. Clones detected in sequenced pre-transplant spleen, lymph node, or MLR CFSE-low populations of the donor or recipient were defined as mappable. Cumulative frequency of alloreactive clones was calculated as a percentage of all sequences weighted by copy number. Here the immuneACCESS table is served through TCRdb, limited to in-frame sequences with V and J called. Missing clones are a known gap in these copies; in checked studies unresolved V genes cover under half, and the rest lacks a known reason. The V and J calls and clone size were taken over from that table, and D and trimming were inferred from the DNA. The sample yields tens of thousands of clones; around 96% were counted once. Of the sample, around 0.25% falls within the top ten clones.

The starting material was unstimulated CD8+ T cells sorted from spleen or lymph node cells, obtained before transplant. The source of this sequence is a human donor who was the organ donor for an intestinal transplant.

The CDR3 reads CASSQDRTSGGSPQYF. Here is the DNA: TGCGCCAGCAGCCAAGATAGGACTAGCGGGGGGTCTCCGCAGTATTTT. Recombination joined TRBV4-3 with TRBJ2-3, with 14 junctional bases fitting TRBD2. Its CDR3 holds 16 amino acids, cysteine through phenylalanine. CDR3 DNA only is kept here, 48 bases in frame from base 1. Trimming accounts for 0 bases at V and 10 bases at J, while the number of junction bases matched to no gene is 6. Looking up the germline V gene yields CDR1 LGHNA and CDR2 YSLEER.